The source of this T cell receptor beta chain is a study of blood T cell repertoires in COVID-19. Study summary: Spain, Italy and the United States supplied samples that represented acute and convalescent COVID-19. T cells, B-cell-depleted T cells, or PBMCs provided the cDNA or gDNA that served as material.

As processed by the authors: Reference gene primer amplification yielded estimated nucleated cell counts. Sequencing was performed with immunoSEQ multiplex PCR; in TCRdb, only in-frame clones are kept and a portion is missing. For V, J and clone size, that table is used; D and trimming come from the DNA. Counted here are tens of thousands of clones, around 86% occurring once; the ten biggest clones make up under 30%. The CDR3 spans 17 residues. Germline V gives CDR1 MNHEY, CDR2 SMNVEV (reference sequence). After removal of 5 bases from V and 6 bases from J, the junction contained 8 bases not matched to a gene.

The TCR was taken from a woman at least 80 years old with active or convalescent COVID-19. Specimen: peripheral blood. The chain joins TRBV27 to TRBJ2-3, with 16 bases identical to TRBD2. The CDR3 DNA reads as TGTGCCAGCAGTCCCGGGACTAGCGGGGGGGCAGGGGATACGCAGTATTTT. This sequence encodes CASSPGTSGGAGDTQYF.